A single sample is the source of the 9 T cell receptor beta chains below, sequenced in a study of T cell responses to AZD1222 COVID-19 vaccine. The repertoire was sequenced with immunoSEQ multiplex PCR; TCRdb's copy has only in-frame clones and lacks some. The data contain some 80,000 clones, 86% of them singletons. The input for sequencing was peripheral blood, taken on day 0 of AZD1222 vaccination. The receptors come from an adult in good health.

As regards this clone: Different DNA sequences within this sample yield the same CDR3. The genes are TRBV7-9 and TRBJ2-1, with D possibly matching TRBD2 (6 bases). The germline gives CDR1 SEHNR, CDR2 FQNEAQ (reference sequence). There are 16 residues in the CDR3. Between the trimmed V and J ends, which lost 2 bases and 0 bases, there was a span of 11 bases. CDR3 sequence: CASSLSLAGSYNEQFF. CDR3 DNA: TGTGCCAGCAGCTTATCACTAGCTGGCTCCTACAATGAGCAGTTCTTC.

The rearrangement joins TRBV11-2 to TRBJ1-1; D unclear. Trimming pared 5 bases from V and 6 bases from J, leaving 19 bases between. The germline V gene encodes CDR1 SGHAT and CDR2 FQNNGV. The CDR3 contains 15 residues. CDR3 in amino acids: CASSARDPGGAEAFF. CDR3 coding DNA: TGTGCCAGCAGCGCCAGAGATCCAGGAGGAGCTGAAGCTTTCTTT.

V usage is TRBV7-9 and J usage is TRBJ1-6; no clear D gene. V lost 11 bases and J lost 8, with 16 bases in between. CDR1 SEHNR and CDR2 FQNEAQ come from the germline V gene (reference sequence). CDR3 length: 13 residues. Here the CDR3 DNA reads TGTGCCGTCTCCGCGGGTATTGATTCACCCCTCCACTTT. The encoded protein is CAVSAGIDSPLHF. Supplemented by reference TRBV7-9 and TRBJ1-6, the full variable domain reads DTGVSQNPRHKITKRGQNVTFRCDPISEHNRLYWYRQTLGQGPEFLTYFQNEAQLEKSRLLSDRFSAERPKGSFSTLEIQRTEQGDSAMYLCAVSAGIDSPLHFGNGTRLTVT.

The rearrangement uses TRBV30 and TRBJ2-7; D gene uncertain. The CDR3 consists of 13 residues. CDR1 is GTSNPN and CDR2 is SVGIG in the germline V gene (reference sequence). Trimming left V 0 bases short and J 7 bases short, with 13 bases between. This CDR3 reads CAWSVRNIREQYF. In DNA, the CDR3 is TGTGCCTGGAGTGTACGTAACATCAGAGAGCAGTACTTC.

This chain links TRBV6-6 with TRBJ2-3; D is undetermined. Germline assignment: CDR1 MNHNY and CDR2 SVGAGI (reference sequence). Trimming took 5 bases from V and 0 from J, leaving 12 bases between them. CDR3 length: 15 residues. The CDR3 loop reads CASSLDVTSTDTQYF. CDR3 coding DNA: TGTGCCAGCAGTCTCGACGTGACTAGCACAGATACGCAGTATTTT.

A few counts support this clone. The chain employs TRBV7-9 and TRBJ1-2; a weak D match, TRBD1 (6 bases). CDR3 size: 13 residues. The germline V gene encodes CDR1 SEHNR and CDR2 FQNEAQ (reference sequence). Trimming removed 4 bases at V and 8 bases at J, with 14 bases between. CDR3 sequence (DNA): TGTGCCAGCAGCTCACAGGGCCCCCGCGGCTACACCTTC. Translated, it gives CASSSQGPRGYTF.

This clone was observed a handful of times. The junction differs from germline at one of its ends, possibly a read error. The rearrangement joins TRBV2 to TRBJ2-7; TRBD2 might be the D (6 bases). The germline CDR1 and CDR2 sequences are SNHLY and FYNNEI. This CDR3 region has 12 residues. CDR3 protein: CASSARGGLERF. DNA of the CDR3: TGTGCCAGCAGTGCCCGAGGAGGGTTGGAGAGGTTC. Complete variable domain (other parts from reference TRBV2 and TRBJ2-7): EPEVTQTPSHQVTQMGQEVILRCVPISNHLYFYWYRQILGQKVEFLVSFYNNEISEKSEIFDDQFSVERPDGSNFTLKIRSTKLEDSAMYFCASSARGGLERFGPGTRLTVT.

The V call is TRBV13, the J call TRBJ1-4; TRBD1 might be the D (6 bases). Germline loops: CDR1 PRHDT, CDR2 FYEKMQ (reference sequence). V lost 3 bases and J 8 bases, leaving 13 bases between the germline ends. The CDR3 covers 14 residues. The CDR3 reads CASSFTGAREKLFF. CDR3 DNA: TGTGCCAGCAGCTTTACGGGGGCTCGGGAAAAACTGTTTTTT.

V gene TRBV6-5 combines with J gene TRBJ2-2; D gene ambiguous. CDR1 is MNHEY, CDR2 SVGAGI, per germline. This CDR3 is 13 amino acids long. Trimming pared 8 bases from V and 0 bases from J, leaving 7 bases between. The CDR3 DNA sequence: TGTGCCAGCCGCTTGACGAACACCGGGGAGCTGTTTTTT. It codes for CASRLTNTGELFF.